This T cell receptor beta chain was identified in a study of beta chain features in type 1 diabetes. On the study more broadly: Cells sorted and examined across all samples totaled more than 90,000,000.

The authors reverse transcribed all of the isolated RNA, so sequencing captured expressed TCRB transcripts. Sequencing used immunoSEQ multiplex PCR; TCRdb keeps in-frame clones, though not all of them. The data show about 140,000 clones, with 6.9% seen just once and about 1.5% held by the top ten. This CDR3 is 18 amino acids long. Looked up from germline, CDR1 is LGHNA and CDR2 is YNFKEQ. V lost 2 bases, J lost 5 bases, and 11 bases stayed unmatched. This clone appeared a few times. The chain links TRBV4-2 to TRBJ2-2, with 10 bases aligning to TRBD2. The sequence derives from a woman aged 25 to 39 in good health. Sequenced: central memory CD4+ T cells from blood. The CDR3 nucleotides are TGTGCCAGCAGCCAACAAGCGGGAGGGCCTTCTGGAACCGGGGAGCTGTTTTTT. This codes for CASSQQAGGPSGTGELFF.